One sample yielded the 15 T cell receptor beta chains listed below, sequenced in a study of technical replicates of blood from a few donors. Libraries were prepared by immunoSEQ multiplex PCR; TCRdb keeps only in-frame clonotypes and omits some of them. The repertoire holds some 13,000 clones, 84% seen once, with under 13% in the top ten. Sequences were obtained from PBMCs. Receptors originate from a human donor in good health.

For the CDR3, the DNA is TGTGCCACCAACCGGGACAGGGGGCCCTTAGAGACCCAGTACTTC. Amino acid sequence: CATNRDRGPLETQYF. V and J are TRBV15 and TRBJ2-5; TRBD1 aligns across 12 bases. The CDR3 sequence is 15 residues long. J lost 4 bases, V lost 7 bases, and 7 bases had no gene match. Germline assignment: CDR1 LNHNV and CDR2 YYDKDF (reference sequence).

This chain uses TRBV9 with TRBJ2-1; 13 nucleotides align to TRBD2. Germline CDR1 and CDR2: SGDLS and YYNGEE. J gave up 5 bases and V 3 bases, and 5 bases lay outside the gene matches. The CDR3 runs 16 residues. CDR3 sequence reads: CASSDRTSGSHNEQFF. The DNA of the CDR3 is TGTGCCAGCAGCGACCGGACTAGCGGGAGTCACAATGAGCAGTTCTTC.

This chain uses TRBV7-6 with TRBJ2-2; the D is unclear. The CDR3 spans 13 residues. Germline V gives CDR1 SGHVS, CDR2 FNYEAQ. Trimming removed 5 bases from V and 5 bases from J, with 9 bases in between. DNA of the CDR3: TGTGCCAGCAGCGCGGCTTTAACCGGGGAGCTGTTTTTT. Protein: CASSAALTGELFF.

The chain uses TRBV13 and TRBJ2-5, with 8 positions matching TRBD2. In germline, CDR1 is PRHDT, CDR2 FYEKMQ (reference sequence). V lost 6 bases, J lost 5 bases, and 8 bases stayed unmatched. CDR3 length: 14 amino acids. CDR3 coding DNA: TGTGCCAGCAGTTACCCGACTAGCGATGAGACCCAGTACTTC. Translated, it gives CASSYPTSDETQYF.

This clone was counted a few times. The J gene is TRBJ1-1, the V gene TRBV29-1, with D perhaps TRBD1 (6 bases). The CDR3 runs to 11 residues. V lost 7 bases, J lost 6 bases, and 12 bases lay in between. CDR1 and CDR2 from the germline V gene are SQVTM and ANQGSEA. The CDR3 region is CSGSGVSEAFF. CDR3 DNA sequence: TGCAGCGGCTCAGGGGTTTCTGAAGCTTTCTTT.

This clone was seen a handful of times. V is TRBV10-3 and J is TRBJ1-5, with 8 bases aligning to TRBD1. CDR1 and CDR2 from the germline V gene are ENHRY and SYGVKD. This CDR3 is built from 14 residues. Germline trimming cut 3 bases from V and 5 bases from J; bases unmatched to any gene: 3. This chain's CDR3 is CAISESRGHQPQHF. The CDR3 bases are TGTGCCATCAGTGAATCCAGGGGGCATCAGCCCCAGCATTTT.

The J gene is TRBJ2-1, the V gene TRBV29-1, with 12 positions matching TRBD2. The germline V gene encodes CDR1 SQVTM and CDR2 ANQGSEA. The V and J ends lost 6 bases and 6 bases, in that order; junction bases with no gene match: 0. CDR3 size: 12 residues. In DNA, the CDR3 is TGCAGCGTGGGACTAGCGGGCAATGAGCAGTTCTTC. Protein sequence: CSVGLAGNEQFF.

The V call is TRBV10-3, the J call TRBJ2-1, with a tentative D call TRBD1 (5 bases). This CDR3 contains 13 residues. Germline loops: CDR1 ENHRY, CDR2 SYGVKD. With 6 bases removed from V and 8 bases from J, the gap between germline ends came to 14 bases. The CDR3 here is CAIRGLKGDEQFF. CDR3 DNA: TGTGCCATCAGGGGATTAAAAGGGGATGAGCAGTTCTTC.

The chain is built from TRBV6-1 and TRBJ2-7; no clear D. This CDR3 comprises 19 residues. Germline loops: CDR1 MNHNS, CDR2 SASEGT. The ends were cut back, 4 bases at V and 1 base at J, with 26 bases in the middle. The DNA for the CDR3 is TGTGCCAGCAGTGGATCGCGTGGATACCGGGTCTCTGTATCCTACGAGCAGTACTTC. Translated, it gives CASSGSRGYRVSVSYEQYF.

The chain combines TRBV4-1 with TRBJ2-5, with D perhaps TRBD2 (5 bases). The CDR3 is 18 amino acids. Between the trimmed V and J ends, which lost 0 bases and 4 bases, there was a span of 21 bases. Germline loops: CDR1 MGHRA, CDR2 YSYEKL. Written as DNA, the CDR3 is TGCGCCAGCAGCCAAGATATGGTCAGCGGCGAGAAGAGAGAGACCCAGTACTTC. Translating it yields CASSQDMVSGEKRETQYF.

The chain has TRBV19 and TRBJ1-5; the match to TRBD1 covers 7 bases. J lost 6 bases, V lost 6 bases, and 2 bases had no gene match. Germline V gene sequence: CDR1 LNHDA, CDR2 SQIVND (reference sequence). This CDR3 region has 12 residues. The CDR3 reads CASSQGVQPQHF. The DNA of the CDR3 is TGTGCCAGTAGCCAGGGGGTTCAGCCCCAGCATTTT.

This clone came up once. The CDR3 DNA sequence: TGCGCCAGCGCTAGTCGGACTCTAAACACCGGGGAGCTGTTTTTT. Amino acid sequence: CASASRTLNTGELFF. The genes are TRBV5-1 and TRBJ2-2; D is possibly TRBD2 (5 bases). V lost 7 bases and J 2 bases, leaving 15 bases between the germline ends. CDR1 is SGHRS and CDR2 is YFSETQ in the germline V gene. The CDR3 is 15 amino acids.

This chain connects TRBV21-1 to TRBJ2-5; the D call in the table, TRBD2, was not verified against the DNA. TRBV21-1 is a recognized pseudogene. This CDR3 has 14 amino acids. CDR3 sequence (DNA): TGTGCCAGCAGCCCAGTGGGACTAGGGGAGACCCAGTACTTC. This gives the protein CASSPVGLGETQYF.

V usage is TRBV5-1 and J usage is TRBJ1-1, with a weak D call TRBD1 (6 bases). Germline V gene sequence: CDR1 SGHRS, CDR2 YFSETQ. V was pared by 4 bases and J by 1 base, with 11 bases between. This CDR3 region has 14 residues. The CDR3 sequence is CASSRGHQNTEAFF. The DNA of the CDR3 is TGCGCCAGCAGCCGGGGACACCAGAACACTGAAGCTTTCTTT.

On this clone itself: At one end the junction does not follow the germline gene, possibly because of a read error. The chain carries TRBV19 and TRBJ2-1; 9 bases agree with TRBD2. Germline V gives CDR1 LNHDA, CDR2 SQIVND (reference sequence). This CDR3 spans 11 amino acids. This CDR3 is CASGQAGGRIF. CDR3 DNA: TGTGCCAGCGGACAAGCGGGAGGCCGAATCTTC.